Listed here is a single T cell receptor beta chain. A read error may produce the germline difference seen at one junction end. A constant-region primer served to make TCR beta cDNA from roughly 500 ng total RNA. Three-round nested multiplex PCR performed with slightly modified ARM-PCR produced the TCR beta libraries. The two initial PCR rounds, about 9 cycles each, used TRBV1-TRBV30 forward and C-beta reverse primers. TCRdb redid the calling of the multiplex PCR reads with MiXCR, one entry per CDR3 protein. Among more than 45,000 distinct CDR3 sequences listed, over 65% were seen once. There are 15 residues in the CDR3. The germline V gene has CDR1 MNHEY and CDR2 SVGAGI. Joint extraction of RNA and DNA used about 17-32 mg of bulk tissue that was unsorted. Patients underwent surgical resection for primary liver carcinoma. The sampling covered five separate regions of each tumor. The data are from a study of tumor-infiltrating lymphocytes in primary liver carcinoma.

V and J are TRBV6-5 and TRBJ2-1; D is uncertain. Material: liver tumor tissue from sampling region 3. Subset: tumor region T3, left-lateral pole. The sequence came from a man in his forties with primary liver carcinoma and hepatitis B virus infection. The CDR3 nucleotides are TGTGCCAGCAGTTACTCGGGTGACTCCAACAATGAGCAGTTCTTC. This translates into CASSYSGDSNNEQFF.